This record concerns one T cell receptor (beta chain) sequence. Its antigen is unidentified. J was trimmed by 4 bases and V by 5 bases; bases with no gene match: 9. CDR1 LNHDA and CDR2 SQIVND come from the germline V gene (reference sequence). This CDR3 has 15 amino acids. The data derive from a study of cytomegalovirus exposure and HLA in healthy donors. This PCR relied on a set of 60 Vbeta primers and 13 Jbeta primers. Sequenced by immunoSEQ multiplex PCR; TCRdb stores in-frame clones only, minus some. The repertoire table contains some 120,000 clones. Study results and caveats: In a later analysis, HLA-C alleles had the fewest associated TCRs, DRB1 alleles the most.

The sequencing sample was made of PBMCs. The chain employs TRBV19 and TRBJ1-1; 8 nucleotides align to TRBD1. This clonotype was sampled from a man between 18 and 29 years old in good health and CMV-seronegative. For the CDR3, the DNA is TGTGCCAGTAGTTTACTACTCACAGGGGGCACTGAAGCTTTCTTT. It translates to CASSLLLTGGTEAFF.